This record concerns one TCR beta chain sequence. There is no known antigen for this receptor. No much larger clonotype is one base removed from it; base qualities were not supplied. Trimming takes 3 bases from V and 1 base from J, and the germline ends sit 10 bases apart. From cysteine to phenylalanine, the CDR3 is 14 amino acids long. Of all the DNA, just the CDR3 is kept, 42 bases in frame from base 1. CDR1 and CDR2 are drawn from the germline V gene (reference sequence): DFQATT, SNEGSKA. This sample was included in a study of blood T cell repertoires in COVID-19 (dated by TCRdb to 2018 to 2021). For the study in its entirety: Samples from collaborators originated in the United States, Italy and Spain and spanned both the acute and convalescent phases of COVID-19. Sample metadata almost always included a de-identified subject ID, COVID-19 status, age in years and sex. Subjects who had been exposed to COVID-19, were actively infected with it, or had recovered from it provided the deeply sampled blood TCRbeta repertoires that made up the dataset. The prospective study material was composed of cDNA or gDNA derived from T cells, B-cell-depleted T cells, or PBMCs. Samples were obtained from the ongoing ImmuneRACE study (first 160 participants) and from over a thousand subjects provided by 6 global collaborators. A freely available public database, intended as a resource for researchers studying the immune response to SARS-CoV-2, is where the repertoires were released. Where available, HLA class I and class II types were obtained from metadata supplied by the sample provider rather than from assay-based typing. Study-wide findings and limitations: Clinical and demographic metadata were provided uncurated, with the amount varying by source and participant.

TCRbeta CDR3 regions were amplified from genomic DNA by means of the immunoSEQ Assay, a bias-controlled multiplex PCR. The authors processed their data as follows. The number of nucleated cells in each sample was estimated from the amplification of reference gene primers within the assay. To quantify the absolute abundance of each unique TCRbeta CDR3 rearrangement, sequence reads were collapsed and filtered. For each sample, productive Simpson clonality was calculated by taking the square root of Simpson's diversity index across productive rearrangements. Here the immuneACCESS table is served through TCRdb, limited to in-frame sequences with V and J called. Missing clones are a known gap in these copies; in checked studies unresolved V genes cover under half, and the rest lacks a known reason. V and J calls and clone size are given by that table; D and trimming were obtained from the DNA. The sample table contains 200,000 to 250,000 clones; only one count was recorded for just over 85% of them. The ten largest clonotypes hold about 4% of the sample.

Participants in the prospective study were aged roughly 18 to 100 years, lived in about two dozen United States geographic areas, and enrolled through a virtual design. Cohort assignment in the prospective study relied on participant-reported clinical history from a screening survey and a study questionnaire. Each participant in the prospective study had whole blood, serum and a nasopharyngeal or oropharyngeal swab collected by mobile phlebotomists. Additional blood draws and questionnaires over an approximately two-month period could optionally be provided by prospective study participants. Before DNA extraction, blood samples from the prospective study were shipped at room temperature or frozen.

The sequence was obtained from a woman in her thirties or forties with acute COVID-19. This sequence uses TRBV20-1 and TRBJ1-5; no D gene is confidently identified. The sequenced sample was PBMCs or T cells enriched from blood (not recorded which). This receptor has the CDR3 CSASFAGSNQPQHF. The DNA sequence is TGCAGTGCTAGTTTTGCGGGGAGCAATCAGCCCCAGCATTTT.